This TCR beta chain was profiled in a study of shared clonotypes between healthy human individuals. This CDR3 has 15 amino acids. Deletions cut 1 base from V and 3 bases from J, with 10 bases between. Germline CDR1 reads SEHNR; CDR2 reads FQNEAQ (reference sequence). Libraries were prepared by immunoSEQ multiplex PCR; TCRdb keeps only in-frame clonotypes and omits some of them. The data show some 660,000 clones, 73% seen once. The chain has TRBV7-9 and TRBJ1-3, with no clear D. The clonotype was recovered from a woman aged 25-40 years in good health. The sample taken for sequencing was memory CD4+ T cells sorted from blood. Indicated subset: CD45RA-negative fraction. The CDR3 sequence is CASSLEVTLGNTIYF. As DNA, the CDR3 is TGTGCCAGCAGCTTAGAGGTTACCCTTGGAAACACCATATATTTT.